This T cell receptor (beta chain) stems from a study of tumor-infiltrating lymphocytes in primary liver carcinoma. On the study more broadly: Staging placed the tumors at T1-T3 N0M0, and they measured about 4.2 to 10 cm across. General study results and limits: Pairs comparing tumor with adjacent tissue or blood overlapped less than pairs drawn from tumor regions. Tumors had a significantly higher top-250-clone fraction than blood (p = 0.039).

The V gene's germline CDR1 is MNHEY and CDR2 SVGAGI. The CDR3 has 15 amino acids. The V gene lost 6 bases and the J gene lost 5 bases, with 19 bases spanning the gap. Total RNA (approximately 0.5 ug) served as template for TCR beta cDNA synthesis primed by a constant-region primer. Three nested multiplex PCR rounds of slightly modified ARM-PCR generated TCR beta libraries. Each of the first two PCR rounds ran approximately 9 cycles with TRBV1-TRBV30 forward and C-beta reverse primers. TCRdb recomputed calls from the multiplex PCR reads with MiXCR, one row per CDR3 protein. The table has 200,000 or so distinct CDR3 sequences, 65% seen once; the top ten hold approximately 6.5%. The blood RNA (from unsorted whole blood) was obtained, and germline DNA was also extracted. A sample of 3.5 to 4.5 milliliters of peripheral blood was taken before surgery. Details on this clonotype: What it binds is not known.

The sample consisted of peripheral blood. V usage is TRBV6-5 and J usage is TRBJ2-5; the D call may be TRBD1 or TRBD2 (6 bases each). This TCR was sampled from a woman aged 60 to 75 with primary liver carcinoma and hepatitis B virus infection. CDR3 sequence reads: CASSYRAGGIETQYF. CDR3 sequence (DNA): TGTGCCAGCAGCTACAGGGCTGGGGGGATCGAGACCCAGTACTTC.